The 18 T cell receptor beta chains in this list originate from one sample, sequenced in a study of Graves' ophthalmopathy and Graves' hyperthyroidism. Amplified material comprised TCR beta CDR3 regions derived from RNA transcripts. Investigators did first-round RT-PCR with HTBI primers, then second-round multiplex PCR. TCRdb reprocessed the multiplex PCR reads with MiXCR, giving one entry per CDR3 protein. The sample carries a few hundred thousand distinct CDR3 sequences, less than 45% recorded once. Sequenced material: peripheral blood or thyroid tissue (not recorded which). Every receptor here comes from an adult man with Graves' hyperthyroidism.

The rearrangement joins TRBV12-3 or TRBV12-4 to TRBJ2-7; TRBD1 matches at 10 bases. The CDR3 runs 14 residues. Losses at the gene ends were 6 bases for V and 4 bases for J; bases not matched to a gene: 6. The CDR3 region is CASSPGQGLYEQYF. In DNA form, the CDR3 reads TGTGCCAGCAGCCCGGGACAGGGGCTTTACGAGCAGTACTTC.

This clonotype was seen repeatedly, ten times or more. The chain links TRBV12-3 or TRBV12-4 to TRBJ2-7, with 7 bases lining up with TRBD1. The CDR3 extends over 14 amino acids. V was pared by 6 bases and J by 0 bases, with 5 bases of the junction left unmatched. CDR3 in DNA: TGTGCCAGCAGGAACGACAGGGCCTCCTACGAGCAGTACTTC. This encodes CASRNDRASYEQYF.

V and J are TRBV5-4 and TRBJ1-5; D not resolved. The CDR3 consists of 14 residues. Germline V gives CDR1 SGHNT, CDR2 YYREEE (reference sequence). The V end lost 5 bases, the J end lost 14 bases, and 23 bases lay between the germline ends. Here the CDR3 reads CASRPGLADHNEHF. CDR3 coding DNA: TGTGCCAGCAGACCCGGGCTAGCGGACCACAATGAGCATTTT.

This clonotype was detected many times. The J gene is TRBJ1-2, the V gene TRBV5-4, with D possibly matching TRBD1 (6 bases). Germline assignment: CDR1 SGHNT and CDR2 YYREEE (reference sequence). CDR3 size: 15 residues. V was trimmed by 3 bases and J by 2 bases, leaving 14 bases between them. The CDR3 is CASSWGTGPNYGYTF. CDR3 in DNA: TGTGCCAGCAGCTGGGGAACAGGGCCCAACTATGGCTACACCTTC.

This clonotype was detected ten times or more. This chain links TRBV19 with TRBJ1-1; D call uncertain. This CDR3 contains 14 residues. Germline V CDR1 and CDR2: LNHDA, SQIVND (reference sequence). V was clipped by 0 bases and J by 7 bases, with 12 bases between them. The CDR3, as DNA: TGTGCCAGTAGTATAGATAGAGAGGTACTTGAAGCTTTCTTT. Encoded protein: CASSIDREVLEAFF.

With regard to this clonotype: A much larger clone differs from this one at a single base, so this may be a read error. The CDR3 does not end in the conserved phenylalanine or tryptophan, so this is likely a read error. This chain joins TRBV10-3 and TRBJ2-5, with TRBD2 matching 12 bases. V gave up 10 bases and J gave up 4 bases; unmatched junction bases: 10. The CDR3 loop spans 15 amino acids. CDR1 ENHRY and CDR2 SYGVKD come from the germline V gene. The chain's CDR3 is CASLLAGGGGETQYL. The CDR3 DNA reads as TGTGCCAGCCTACTAGCGGGGGGCGGCGGAGAGACCCAGTACCTC.

There are many counts of this clonotype. The chain has TRBV24-1 and TRBJ2-7; a weak D match, TRBD2 (5 bases). The CDR3 runs to 13 residues. Germline V gene sequence: CDR1 KGHDR, CDR2 SFDVKD. V was trimmed by 0 bases and J by 5 bases, leaving 7 bases between them. CDR3 region: CATSDLYGDEQYF. CDR3 DNA: TGTGCCACCAGTGATTTGTACGGGGACGAGCAGTACTTC.

The chain uses TRBV15 and TRBJ2-1, with TRBD2 matching 12 bases. With 5 bases clipped from V and 5 bases from J, the junction kept 13 bases outside the gene matches. CDR3 length: 18 amino acids. Germline V gene lookup returns CDR1 LNHNV and CDR2 YYDKDF (reference sequence). In nucleotides, the CDR3 is TGTGCCACCAGCCCACTACATAAAGGACTAGCGGGACACAATGAGCAGTTCTTC. Residues: CATSPLHKGLAGHNEQFF.

The CDR3, as DNA: TGTGCCAGCAGCCCACGGGGGACAGGGCCAGGCTACACCTTC. It codes for CASSPRGTGPGYTF. The chain combines TRBV7-2 with TRBJ1-2; 9 bases align to TRBD1. The CDR3 totals 14 residues. V was clipped by 5 bases and J by 8 bases; unmatched bases: 9. In germline, CDR1 is SGHTA, CDR2 FQGNSA.

The genes are TRBV29-1 and TRBJ2-7; 9 bases are shared with TRBD2. V dropped 4 bases and J dropped 0; count of bases not matched to a gene: 7. The germline V gene encodes CDR1 SQVTM and CDR2 ANQGSEA. The CDR3 contains 15 residues. In nucleotides, the CDR3 is TGCAGCGTTGTTGGGCTAGCGGGAAGCTCCTACGAGCAGTACTTC. Translated: CSVVGLAGSSYEQYF.

The chain has TRBV7-9 and TRBJ2-3, with D perhaps matching TRBD1 (5 bases). Germline V CDR1 and CDR2: SEHNR, FQNEAQ (reference sequence). V was pared by 5 bases and J by 4 bases, with 19 bases between. The CDR3 extends over 16 amino acids. The CDR3: CASSDTETGAADTQYF. The CDR3 nucleotides read TGTGCCAGCAGCGACACGGAGACTGGGGCCGCAGATACGCAGTATTTT.

This clonotype was found many times. The V gene is TRBV11-3, the J gene TRBJ1-2; 9 bases line up with TRBD1. The length of the CDR3 is 13 residues. Trimming at V came to 6 bases and at J to 7 bases, leaving 6 bases not matched to a gene. Germline V lookup: CDR1 SGHNT, CDR2 YENEEA. The CDR3 DNA reads TGTGCCAGCAGTCAACAGGGGGCTTCTGGCTACACCTTC. It specifies CASSQQGASGYTF.

Points on this clonotype: A read error may be the cause here, since a much bigger clone is one base away. This sequence joins TRBV5-1 and TRBJ2-7; TRBD1 or TRBD2 may be the D gene (6 bases each). The CDR3 extends over 15 amino acids. Trimming shortened V by 3 bases and J by 0 bases, and 13 bases separated the two germline ends. Germline V gives CDR1 SGHRS, CDR2 YFSETQ. The CDR3 region has the DNA TGCGCCAGCAGCTGGGGGGCTTCAAGCTCCTACGAGCAGTACTTC. Protein product: CASSWGASSSYEQYF.

This clonotype was detected a few times. CDR3 sequence: CASSLLGHLSGANVLTF. The CDR3 nucleotides read TGTGCCAGCAGTTTATTGGGTCACCTCTCTGGGGCCAACGTCCTGACTTTC. The J gene is TRBJ2-6, the V gene TRBV27; D gene uncertain. The V end was cut by 1 base, the J end by 0 bases, with 10 bases between. Germline CDR1 is MNHEY and CDR2 is SMNVEV (reference sequence). The CDR3 contains 17 residues.

The chain joins TRBV5-1 to TRBJ2-3, with 8 bases identical to TRBD1. The CDR3 is 14 residues long. V shed 1 base, J shed 5 bases, and the junction held 3 bases outside the gene matches. CDR1 is SGHRS, CDR2 YFSETQ, per germline. CDR3 sequence reads: CASSLYRGRDTQYF. In DNA, the CDR3 is TGCGCCAGCAGCTTGTACAGGGGGAGAGATACGCAGTATTTT.

This clonotype has only a few counts. DNA for the CDR3: TGTGCCAGCAGCGTAGGGCTCCAGGGGGCAGCTTACGAGCAGTACTTC. It is translated as CASSVGLQGAAYEQYF. The chain joins TRBV9 to TRBJ2-7; 8 bases align to TRBD1. Germline V gene sequence: CDR1 SGDLS, CDR2 YYNGEE. The CDR3 is 16 residues long. J lost 4 bases, V lost 0 bases, and 9 bases had no gene match. Combining the CDR3 with reference TRBV9 and TRBJ2-7 gives the whole variable domain DSGVTQTPKHLITATGQRVTLRCSPRSGDLSVYWYQQSLDQGLQFLIQYYNGEERAKGNILERFSAQQFPDLHSELNLSSLELGDSALYFCASSVGLQGAAYEQYFGPGTRLTVT.

Points on this clonotype: The junction shows a germline mismatch at one end, possibly a read error. J is TRBJ1-1 and V is TRBV7-9; 7 nucleotides agree with TRBD1. This CDR3 has 18 residues. Germline V gene data show CDR1 as SEHNR and CDR2 as FQNEAQ (reference sequence). The CDR3 DNA is TGCGCCAGCAGCCAATACCGACAGGGAGGCCTAATGAACACTGAAGCTTTCTTT. It codes for CASSQYRQGGLMNTEAFF.

This clonotype occurred many times. The V and J genes are TRBV29-1 and TRBJ2-5; perhaps D is TRBD1 or TRBD2 (5 bases each). This CDR3 has 12 residues. Trimming removed 3 bases from V and 5 bases from J, with 10 bases in between. Germline V gives CDR1 SQVTM, CDR2 ANQGSEA. The CDR3 here is CSVERGDETQYF. As DNA, the CDR3 is TGCAGCGTTGAGAGGGGAGATGAGACCCAGTACTTC.